The 26 T cell receptor beta chains presented below share a single source sample, sequenced in a study of cytomegalovirus exposure and HLA in healthy donors. Clones were sequenced by immunoSEQ multiplex PCR, and TCRdb holds only the in-frame ones, with some missing. The sample includes about 140,000 clones, approximately 85% seen only once; the top ten take 1.4% to 1.5%. The sequenced sample was PBMCs. All receptors derive from a woman between 25 and 40 years old in good health and CMV-seronegative.

This chain joins TRBV27 and TRBJ2-5; possibly TRBD1 for D (6 bases). The length of the CDR3 is 15 residues. V lost 0 bases, J lost 5 bases, and 13 bases lay in between. Germline V lookup: CDR1 MNHEY, CDR2 SMNVEV (reference sequence). Written as DNA, the CDR3 is TGTGCCAGCAGTTTATCATTTACAGGGCGCGAGACCCAGTACTTC. This translates into CASSLSFTGRETQYF.

The chain carries TRBV7-8 and TRBJ1-1; 9 bases line up with TRBD1. Losses at the gene ends were 5 bases for V and 5 bases for J; bases not matched to a gene: 9. The V gene's germline CDR1 is SGHVS and CDR2 FQNEAQ. The CDR3 runs to 15 residues. CDR3 sequence: CASSRRDRADTEAFF. Here the CDR3 DNA reads TGTGCCAGCAGCCGAAGGGACAGGGCGGATACTGAAGCTTTCTTT.

This chain links TRBV9 with TRBJ2-4; 7 nucleotides align to TRBD2. Per germline, CDR1 SGDLS and CDR2 YYNGEE. J lost 2 bases, V lost 0 bases, and 2 bases had no gene match. The CDR3 totals 15 residues. The CDR3 is CASSVGGGSKNIQYF. The CDR3 nucleotides are TGTGCCAGCAGCGTAGGGGGGGGATCCAAAAACATTCAGTACTTC.

V gene TRBV10-3 combines with J gene TRBJ2-7, with 7 bases matching TRBD1. The CDR3 runs 12 residues. V trimming: 3 bases; J trimming: 4 bases; junction bases outside the gene matches: 0. Germline V CDR1 and CDR2: ENHRY, SYGVKD. The CDR3 is CAISDRGYEQYF. CDR3 nucleotide sequence: TGTGCCATCAGTGACAGGGGGTACGAGCAGTACTTC.

V and J are TRBV28 and TRBJ2-7, with TRBD1 identical over 9 bases. The J segment lost 0 bases and the V segment lost 4 bases, leaving 7 bases of the junction unmatched. The CDR3 length is 16 residues. Germline loops: CDR1 MDHEN, CDR2 SYDVKM. CDR3 amino acids: CASSSLGTGSSYEQYF. CDR3 bases: TGTGCCAGCAGTTCCCTCGGGACAGGGTCCTCCTACGAGCAGTACTTC. The variable domain in full, with the rest retrieved from reference TRBV28 and TRBJ2-7, is DVKVTQSSRYLVKRTGEKVFLECVQDMDHENMFWYRQDPGLGLRLIYFSYDVKMKEKGDIPEGYSVSREKKERFSLILESASTNQTSMYLCASSSLGTGSSYEQYFGPGTRLTVT.

The CDR3 protein is CASSLAPGSGKLFF. The CDR3 DNA is TGTGCCAGCAGCTTAGCGCCAGGGTCGGGAAAACTGTTTTTT. V usage is TRBV7-8 and J usage is TRBJ1-4; the D gene is possibly TRBD1 (5 bases). Germline loops: CDR1 SGHVS, CDR2 FQNEAQ. V lost 0 bases, J lost 10 bases, and 12 bases lay in between. This CDR3 has 14 amino acids.

The CDR3 DNA follows: TGTGCCAGCAGTCCCGCCGGGGAGCAGTACTTC. Translating it yields CASSPAGEQYF. This sequence joins TRBV28 and TRBJ2-7; no definite D call. Germline values: CDR1 MDHEN, CDR2 SYDVKM. The CDR3 loop spans 11 amino acids. V lost 5 bases and J lost 7, with 9 bases in between.

This clone showed up just once. The V and J genes are TRBV5-4 and TRBJ1-1, with a tentative D call TRBD1 (6 bases). CDR1 is SGHNT, CDR2 YYREEE, per germline (reference sequence). Trimming pared 3 bases from V and 11 bases from J, leaving 20 bases between. CDR3 length: 14 amino acids. The CDR3, as DNA: TGTGCCAGCAGCTACAGAGTTAGGGGGTCCGAGGCTTTCTTT. This sequence encodes CASSYRVRGSEAFF.

The V gene is TRBV28, the J gene TRBJ2-7; D call uncertain. This CDR3 region has 17 residues. Germline values: CDR1 MDHEN, CDR2 SYDVKM. The V end lost 2 bases, the J end lost 0 bases, and 17 bases lay between the germline ends. CDR3: CASSLTTRRRSSYEQYF. Written as DNA, the CDR3 is TGTGCCAGCAGTTTAACTACGCGACGTAGGAGCTCCTACGAGCAGTACTTC. The entire variable domain, with the rest obtained from reference TRBV28 and TRBJ2-7, is as follows: DVKVTQSSRYLVKRTGEKVFLECVQDMDHENMFWYRQDPGLGLRLIYFSYDVKMKEKGDIPEGYSVSREKKERFSLILESASTNQTSMYLCASSLTTRRRSSYEQYFGPGTRLTVT.

The chain couples TRBV2 to TRBJ1-1; tentatively, D is TRBD1 (5 bases). Deletions cut 6 bases from V and 7 bases from J, with 9 bases between. Germline V gene data show CDR1 as SNHLY and CDR2 as FYNNEI. The CDR3 runs to 11 residues. CDR3 region: CASRNTGEAFF. The CDR3, as DNA: TGTGCCAGCAGGAATACAGGTGAAGCTTTCTTT.

The chain joins TRBV6-5 to TRBJ1-6; TRBD1 matches 8 bases. Germline CDR1 reads MNHEY; CDR2 reads SVGAGI. J was trimmed by 4 bases and V by 6 bases; bases with no gene match: 5. The CDR3 is 15 residues long. The chain's CDR3 is CASRSQGAYNSPLHF. The CDR3 DNA sequence: TGTGCCAGCAGGTCCCAGGGGGCTTATAATTCACCCCTCCACTTT.

This chain connects TRBV6-5 to TRBJ1-6; TRBD1 is a possible D gene (5 bases). The V end was cut by 5 bases, the J end by 9 bases, with 11 bases between. Germline V lookup: CDR1 MNHEY, CDR2 SVGAGI. The CDR3 contains 13 residues. The DNA of the CDR3 is TGTGCCAGCAGTGATCAGGGATCTTCACCCCTCCACTTT. It specifies CASSDQGSSPLHF.

This rearrangement joins TRBV18 to TRBJ2-2, with 7 bases matching TRBD1. This CDR3 spans 17 amino acids. Trimming took 4 bases from V and 0 from J; bases not matched to a gene: 8. From germline, CDR1 is KGHSH and CDR2 LQKENI. The CDR3 nucleotides are TGTGCCAGCTCACGCAGAACAGGGGTCGCGAACACCGGGGAGCTGTTTTTT. It translates to CASSRRTGVANTGELFF.

J is TRBJ1-2 and V is TRBV15; no clear D gene. Looked up from germline, CDR1 is LNHNV and CDR2 is YYDKDF (reference sequence). This CDR3 has 15 residues. Trimming stripped 1 base from V and 2 bases from J, with 11 bases between. Here the CDR3 reads CATSRGPGWNYGYTF. The CDR3 DNA reads as TGTGCCACCAGCAGAGGGCCCGGGTGGAACTATGGCTACACCTTC.

V and J are TRBV2 and TRBJ1-5; maybe TRBD1 (5 bases). CDR3 length: 14 residues. CDR1 SNHLY and CDR2 FYNNEI come from the germline V gene. Between the trimmed V and J ends, which lost 6 bases and 7 bases, there was a span of 16 bases. The CDR3 nucleotides read TGTGCCAGCAGAACAACGGGGGGTGAGCAGCCCCAGCATTTT. It encodes CASRTTGGEQPQHF.

This clone appeared a single time. The rearrangement joins TRBV4-1 to TRBJ1-2, with D hard to call. This CDR3 has 14 residues. Germline V gives CDR1 MGHRA, CDR2 YSYEKL. Trimming shortened V by 0 bases and J by 2 bases, and 7 bases separated the two germline ends. The CDR3: CASSQDHKNYGYTF. For the CDR3, the DNA is TGCGCCAGCAGCCAAGATCACAAGAACTATGGCTACACCTTC.

The V gene is TRBV19, the J gene TRBJ1-1, with 11 nucleotides matching TRBD1. V was clipped by 5 bases and J by 10 bases; unmatched bases: 3. This CDR3 contains 12 residues. Germline V CDR1 and CDR2: LNHDA, SQIVND (reference sequence). CDR3 loop: CASSVDRGRAFF. The DNA for the CDR3 is TGTGCCAGTAGTGTGGACAGGGGGCGAGCTTTCTTT.

The rearrangement links TRBV19 to TRBJ2-7; tentative D call: TRBD1 (6 bases). The V end was cut by 0 bases, the J end by 2 bases, with 8 bases between. This CDR3 has 14 amino acids. CDR1 and CDR2 from the germline V gene are LNHDA and SQIVND (reference sequence). The chain's CDR3 is CASSIDRGPYEQYF. DNA of the CDR3: TGTGCCAGTAGTATAGACAGGGGACCCTACGAGCAGTACTTC.

The rearrangement uses TRBV19 and TRBJ2-2; D is possibly TRBD2 (5 bases). In germline, CDR1 is LNHDA, CDR2 SQIVND (reference sequence). The V gene lost 3 bases and the J gene lost 7 bases, with 12 bases spanning the gap. This CDR3 is built from 14 residues. The CDR3 coding sequence is TGTGCCAGTAGTATTCGGGGTTCGGGCGGGGAGCTGTTTTTT. It translates to CASSIRGSGGELFF.

This chain joins TRBV29-1 and TRBJ2-1; perhaps TRBD2 as D (5 bases). The CDR3 consists of 13 residues. Trimming removed 3 bases at V and 7 bases at J, with 13 bases between. The germline gives CDR1 SQVTM, CDR2 ANQGSEA. The CDR3 DNA follows: TGCAGCGTTGATATTTCGTCGGGGAATGAGCAGTTCTTC. Its protein is CSVDISSGNEQFF.

This chain uses TRBV14 with TRBJ1-2, with 7 bases that match TRBD1. Germline CDR1 SGHDN, CDR2 FVKESK. This CDR3 is built from 13 residues. The V segment lost 4 bases and the J segment 8 bases; nucleotides outside the gene matches: 7. CDR3: CASSPRDSRGYTF. The CDR3 DNA reads TGTGCCAGCAGCCCCCGGGACAGCAGGGGCTACACCTTC.

The chain links TRBV7-6 to TRBJ2-7; TRBD2 is a possible D gene (6 bases). The germline V and J ends were trimmed by 3 bases and 2 bases, with 8 bases remaining between them. This CDR3 comprises 13 residues. The germline V gene has CDR1 SGHVS and CDR2 FNYEAQ. CDR3 coding DNA: TGTGCCAGCAGCTTCGGCGGGACCTACGAGCAGTACTTC. It yields the protein CASSFGGTYEQYF.

The chain combines TRBV2 with TRBJ2-2; 7 bases match TRBD1. Germline loops: CDR1 SNHLY, CDR2 FYNNEI. V was pared by 5 bases and J by 4 bases, with 4 bases of the junction left unmatched. The CDR3 sequence is 14 residues long. This CDR3 is CASSSQGSTGELFF. In DNA, the CDR3 is TGTGCCAGCAGTTCACAGGGGAGCACCGGGGAGCTGTTTTTT.

The rearrangement uses TRBV27 and TRBJ2-5; D gene unclear. The germline V gene encodes CDR1 MNHEY and CDR2 SMNVEV (reference sequence). V lost 6 bases, J lost 4 bases, and 21 bases lay in between. This CDR3 region has 16 residues. The CDR3 here is CASSSLGSLGLETQYF. The CDR3 DNA reads as TGTGCCAGCAGCTCCCTCGGCAGCTTGGGCCTAGAGACCCAGTACTTC.

The chain is built from TRBV28 and TRBJ1-2; TRBD1 matches 11 bases. The junction had 10 bases not matched to a gene; V was cut back by 1 base and J by 6 bases. The CDR3 is made up of 17 amino acids. Germline V gene sequence: CDR1 MDHEN, CDR2 SYDVKM. The CDR3 region is CASSLSTLGTGGDGYTF. CDR3 nucleotides: TGTGCCAGCAGTTTATCCACCCTAGGGACAGGGGGTGATGGCTACACCTTC.

The genes are TRBV18 and TRBJ1-2, with 7 bases identical to TRBD1. Germline values: CDR1 KGHSH, CDR2 LQKENI. This CDR3 contains 13 residues. V shed 1 base, J shed 7 bases, and the junction held 3 bases outside the gene matches. The CDR3 DNA reads as TGTGCCAGCTCACCACAGGGGGCGCCTGGCTACACCTTC. Translated: CASSPQGAPGYTF.